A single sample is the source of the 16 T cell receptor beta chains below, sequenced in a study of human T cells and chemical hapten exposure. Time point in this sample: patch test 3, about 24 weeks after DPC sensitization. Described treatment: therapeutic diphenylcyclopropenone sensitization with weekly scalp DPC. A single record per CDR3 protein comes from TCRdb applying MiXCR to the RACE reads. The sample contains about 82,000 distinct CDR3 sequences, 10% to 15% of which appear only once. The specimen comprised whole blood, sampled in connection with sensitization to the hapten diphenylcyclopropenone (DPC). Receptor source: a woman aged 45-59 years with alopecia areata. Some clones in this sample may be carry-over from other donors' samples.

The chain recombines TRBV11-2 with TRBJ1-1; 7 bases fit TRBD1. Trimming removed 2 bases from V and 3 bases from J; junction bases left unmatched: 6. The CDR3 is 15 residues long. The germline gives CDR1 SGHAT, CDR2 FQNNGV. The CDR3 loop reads CASSLIRGGDTEAFF. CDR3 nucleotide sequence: TGTGCCAGCAGCTTAATCAGGGGGGGTGACACTGAAGCTTTCTTT.

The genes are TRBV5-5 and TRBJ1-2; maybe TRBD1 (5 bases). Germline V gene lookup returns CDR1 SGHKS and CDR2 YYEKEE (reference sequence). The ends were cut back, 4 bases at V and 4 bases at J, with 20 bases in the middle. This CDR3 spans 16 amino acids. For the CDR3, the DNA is TGTGCCAGCAGCCTGACGGGGGGATTTGGCTCCTATGGCTACACCTTC. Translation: CASSLTGGFGSYGYTF.

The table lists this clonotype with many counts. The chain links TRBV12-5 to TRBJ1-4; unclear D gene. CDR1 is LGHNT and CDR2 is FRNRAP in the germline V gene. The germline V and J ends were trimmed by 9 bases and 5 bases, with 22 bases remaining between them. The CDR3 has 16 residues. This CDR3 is CASLLPRVGLNEKLFF. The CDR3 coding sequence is TGTGCTAGCCTTCTCCCCCGTGTCGGCTTGAATGAAAAACTGTTTTTT.

CDR3 coding DNA: TGTGCCAGCAGCTTAAGCGGGAGGCTTTACACAGATACGCAGTATTTT. This gives the protein CASSLSGRLYTDTQYF. The chain recombines TRBV7-9 with TRBJ2-3; 9 positions match TRBD2. Germline V gives CDR1 SEHNR, CDR2 FQNEAQ (reference sequence). V shed 2 bases, J shed 2 bases, and the junction held 5 bases outside the gene matches. CDR3 length: 16 residues.

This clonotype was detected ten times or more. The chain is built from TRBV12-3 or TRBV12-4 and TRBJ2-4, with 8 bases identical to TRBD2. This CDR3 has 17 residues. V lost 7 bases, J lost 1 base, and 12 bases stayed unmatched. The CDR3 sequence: CASTPSGLAGAKNIQYF. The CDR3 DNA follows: TGTGCCAGCACCCCTTCAGGGCTAGCGGGCGCCAAAAACATTCAGTACTTC.

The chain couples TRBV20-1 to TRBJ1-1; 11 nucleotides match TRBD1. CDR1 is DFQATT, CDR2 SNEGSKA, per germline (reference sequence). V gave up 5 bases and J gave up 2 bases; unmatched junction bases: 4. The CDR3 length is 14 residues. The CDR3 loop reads CSASRTGGNTEAFF. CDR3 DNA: TGCAGTGCTTCCCGGACAGGGGGCAACACTGAAGCTTTCTTT.

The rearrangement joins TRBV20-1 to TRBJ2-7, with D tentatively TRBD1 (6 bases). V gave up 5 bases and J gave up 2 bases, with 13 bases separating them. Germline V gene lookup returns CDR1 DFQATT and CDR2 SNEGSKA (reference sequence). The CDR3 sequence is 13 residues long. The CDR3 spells CSADRIYTYEQYF. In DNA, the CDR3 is TGCAGTGCTGACAGGATTTATACCTACGAGCAGTACTTC.

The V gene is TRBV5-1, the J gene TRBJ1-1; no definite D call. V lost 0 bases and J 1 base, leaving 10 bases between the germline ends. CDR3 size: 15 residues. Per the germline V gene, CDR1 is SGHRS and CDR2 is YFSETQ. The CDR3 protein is CASSLVPNRNTEAFF. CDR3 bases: TGCGCCAGCAGCTTGGTCCCAAACAGGAACACTGAAGCTTTCTTT.

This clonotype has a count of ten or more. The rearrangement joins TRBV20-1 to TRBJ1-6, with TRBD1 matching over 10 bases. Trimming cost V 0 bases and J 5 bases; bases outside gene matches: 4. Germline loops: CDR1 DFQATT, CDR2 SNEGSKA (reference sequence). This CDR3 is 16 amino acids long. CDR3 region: CSARDWGQGNNSPLHF. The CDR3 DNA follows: TGCAGTGCTAGAGATTGGGGACAGGGGAATAATTCACCCCTCCACTTT.

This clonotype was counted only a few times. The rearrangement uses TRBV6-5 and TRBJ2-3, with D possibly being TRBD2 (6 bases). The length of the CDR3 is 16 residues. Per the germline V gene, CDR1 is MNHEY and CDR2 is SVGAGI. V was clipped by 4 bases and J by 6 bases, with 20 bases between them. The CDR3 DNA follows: TGTGCCAGCAGTTCCCCTGCCGGGGGAATGGGGGATACGCAGTATTTT. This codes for CASSSPAGGMGDTQYF.

CDR3 in amino acids: CAIAAAQDHNEQFF. The CDR3 DNA is TGTGCCATTGCTGCAGCTCAAGATCACAATGAGCAGTTCTTC. V is TRBV10-3 and J is TRBJ2-1; D is uncertain. The V end lost 9 bases, the J end lost 5 bases, and 17 bases lay between the germline ends. This CDR3 has 14 amino acids. Germline CDR1 and CDR2: ENHRY and SYGVKD.

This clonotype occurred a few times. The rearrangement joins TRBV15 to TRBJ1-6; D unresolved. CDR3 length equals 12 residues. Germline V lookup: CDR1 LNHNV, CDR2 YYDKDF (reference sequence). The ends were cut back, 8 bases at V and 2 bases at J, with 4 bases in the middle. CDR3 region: CATAAYNSPLHF. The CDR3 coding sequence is TGTGCCACCGCCGCCTATAATTCACCCCTCCACTTT.

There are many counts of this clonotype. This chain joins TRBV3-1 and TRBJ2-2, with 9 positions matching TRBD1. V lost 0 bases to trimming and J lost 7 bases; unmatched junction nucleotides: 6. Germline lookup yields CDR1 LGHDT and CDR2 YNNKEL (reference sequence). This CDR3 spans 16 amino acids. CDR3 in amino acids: CASSQDGQGHFGELFF. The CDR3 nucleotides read TGTGCCAGCAGCCAAGATGGACAGGGGCATTTCGGGGAGCTGTTTTTT.

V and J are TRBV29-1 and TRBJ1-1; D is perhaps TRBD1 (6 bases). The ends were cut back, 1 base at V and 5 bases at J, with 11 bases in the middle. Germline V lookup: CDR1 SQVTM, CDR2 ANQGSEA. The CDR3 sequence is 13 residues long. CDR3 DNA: TGCAGCGTTGAAGCAGGGGCAGGGACTGAAGCTTTCTTT. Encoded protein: CSVEAGAGTEAFF.

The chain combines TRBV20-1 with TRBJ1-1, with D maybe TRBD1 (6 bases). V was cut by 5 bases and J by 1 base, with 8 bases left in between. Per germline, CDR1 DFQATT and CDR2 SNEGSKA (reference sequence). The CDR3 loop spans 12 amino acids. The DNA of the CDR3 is TGCAGTGCTCCGGGACAGAACACTGAAGCTTTCTTT. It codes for CSAPGQNTEAFF.

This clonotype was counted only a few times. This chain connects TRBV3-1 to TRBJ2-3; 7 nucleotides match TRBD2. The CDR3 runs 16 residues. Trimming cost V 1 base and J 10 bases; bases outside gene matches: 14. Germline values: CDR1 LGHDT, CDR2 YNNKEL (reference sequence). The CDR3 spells CASSQGPQASRGAQYF. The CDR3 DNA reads TGTGCCAGCAGCCAAGGCCCCCAAGCTAGTCGGGGGGCGCAGTATTTT.